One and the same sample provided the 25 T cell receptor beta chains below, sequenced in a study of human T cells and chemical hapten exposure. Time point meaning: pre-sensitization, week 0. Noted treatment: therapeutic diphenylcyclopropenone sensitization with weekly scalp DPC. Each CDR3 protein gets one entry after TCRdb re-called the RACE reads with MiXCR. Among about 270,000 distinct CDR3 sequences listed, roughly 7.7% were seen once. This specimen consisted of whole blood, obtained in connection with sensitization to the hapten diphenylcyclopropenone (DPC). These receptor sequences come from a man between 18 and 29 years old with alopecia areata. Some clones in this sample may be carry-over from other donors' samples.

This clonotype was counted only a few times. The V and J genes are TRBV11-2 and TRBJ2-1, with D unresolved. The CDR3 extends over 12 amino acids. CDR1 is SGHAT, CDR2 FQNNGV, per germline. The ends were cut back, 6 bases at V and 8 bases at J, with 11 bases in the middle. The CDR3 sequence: CASSYSLDEQFF. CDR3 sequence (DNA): TGTGCCAGCAGTTACAGTTTGGATGAGCAGTTCTTC.

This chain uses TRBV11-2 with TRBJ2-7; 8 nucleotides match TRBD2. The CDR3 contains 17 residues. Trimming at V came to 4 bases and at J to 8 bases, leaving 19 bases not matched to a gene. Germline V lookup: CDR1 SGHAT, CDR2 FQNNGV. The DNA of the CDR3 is TGTGCCAGCAGCTCACGGATAGGTACCGGGGGGGCAGAAAAGCAGTACTTC. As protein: CASSSRIGTGGAEKQYF.

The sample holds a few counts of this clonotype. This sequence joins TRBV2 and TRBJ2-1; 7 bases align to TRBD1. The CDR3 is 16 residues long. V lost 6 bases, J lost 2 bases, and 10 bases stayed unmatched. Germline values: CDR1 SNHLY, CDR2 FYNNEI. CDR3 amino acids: CASSLSTGAPYNEQFF. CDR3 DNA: TGTGCCAGCAGCCTTTCCACAGGGGCCCCCTACAATGAGCAGTTCTTC.

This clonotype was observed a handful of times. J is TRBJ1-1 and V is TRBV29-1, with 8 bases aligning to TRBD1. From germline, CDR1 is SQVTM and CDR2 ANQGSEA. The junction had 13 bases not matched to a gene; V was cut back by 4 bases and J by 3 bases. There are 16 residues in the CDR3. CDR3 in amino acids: CSVAVQGASWDTEAFF. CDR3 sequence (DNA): TGCAGCGTTGCGGTTCAGGGGGCGAGCTGGGACACTGAAGCTTTCTTT.

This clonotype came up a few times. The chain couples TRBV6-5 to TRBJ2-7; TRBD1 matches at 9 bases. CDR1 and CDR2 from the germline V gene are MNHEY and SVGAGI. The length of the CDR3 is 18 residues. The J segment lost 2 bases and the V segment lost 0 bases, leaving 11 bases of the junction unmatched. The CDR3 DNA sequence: TGTGCCAGCAGTTACTCTGGCGTGACAGGGGGAATCCCCTACGAGCAGTACTTC. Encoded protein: CASSYSGVTGGIPYEQYF.

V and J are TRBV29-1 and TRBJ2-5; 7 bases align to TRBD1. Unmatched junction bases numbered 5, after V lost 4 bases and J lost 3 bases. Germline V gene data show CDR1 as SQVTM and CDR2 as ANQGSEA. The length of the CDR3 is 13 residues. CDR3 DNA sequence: TGCAGCGTTGTGAGGGGGCAGAAAGAGACCCAGTACTTC. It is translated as CSVVRGQKETQYF.

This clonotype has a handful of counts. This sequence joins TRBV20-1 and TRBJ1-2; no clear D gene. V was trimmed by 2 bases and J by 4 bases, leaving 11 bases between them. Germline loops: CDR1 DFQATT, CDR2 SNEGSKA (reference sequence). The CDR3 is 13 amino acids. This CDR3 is CSARRTDLYGYTF. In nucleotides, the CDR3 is TGCAGTGCTAGAAGGACTGATCTCTATGGCTACACCTTC.

CDR3 residues: CASSLVSGRVNTEAFF. Here the CDR3 DNA reads TGCGCCAGCAGCTTGGTTTCGGGACGGGTCAACACTGAAGCTTTCTTT. This chain uses TRBV5-1 with TRBJ1-1; possibly TRBD1 for D (5 bases). The CDR3 has 16 residues. V was pared by 0 bases and J by 2 bases, with 14 bases between. Looked up from germline, CDR1 is SGHRS and CDR2 is YFSETQ.

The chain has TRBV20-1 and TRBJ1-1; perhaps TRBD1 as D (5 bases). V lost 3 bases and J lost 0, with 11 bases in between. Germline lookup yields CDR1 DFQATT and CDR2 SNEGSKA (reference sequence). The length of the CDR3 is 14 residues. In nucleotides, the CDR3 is TGCAGTGCTAGTTGGGGACTCATGAACACTGAAGCTTTCTTT. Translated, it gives CSASWGLMNTEAFF.

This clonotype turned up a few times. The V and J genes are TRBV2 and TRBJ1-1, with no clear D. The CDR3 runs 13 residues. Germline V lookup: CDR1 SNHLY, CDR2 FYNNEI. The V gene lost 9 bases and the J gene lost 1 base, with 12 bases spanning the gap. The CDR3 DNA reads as TGTGCCAGAGTACAAGGGCCGAACACTGAAGCTTTCTTT. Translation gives CARVQGPNTEAFF.

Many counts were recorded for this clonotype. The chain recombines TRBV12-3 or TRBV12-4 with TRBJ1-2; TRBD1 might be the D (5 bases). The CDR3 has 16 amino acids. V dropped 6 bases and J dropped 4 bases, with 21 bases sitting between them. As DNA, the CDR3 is TGTGCCAGCAGCCCCTCCGGGACCCAGGCGGGCTATGGCTACACCTTC. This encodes CASSPSGTQAGYGYTF.

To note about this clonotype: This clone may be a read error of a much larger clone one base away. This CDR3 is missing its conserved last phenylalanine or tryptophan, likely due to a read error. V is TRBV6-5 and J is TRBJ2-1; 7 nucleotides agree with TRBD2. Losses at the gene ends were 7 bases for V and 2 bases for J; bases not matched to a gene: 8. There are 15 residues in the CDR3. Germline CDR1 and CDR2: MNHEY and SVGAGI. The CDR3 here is CASMEAGLPYNEQFS. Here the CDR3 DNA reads TGTGCCAGCATGGAGGCGGGACTACCCTACAATGAGCAGTTCTCC.

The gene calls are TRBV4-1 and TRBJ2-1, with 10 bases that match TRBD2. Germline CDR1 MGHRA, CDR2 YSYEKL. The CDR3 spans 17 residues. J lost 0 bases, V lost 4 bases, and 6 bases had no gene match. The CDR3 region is CASSRASGGLSYNEQFF. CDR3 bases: TGCGCCAGCAGCCGCGCTAGCGGGGGCCTCTCCTACAATGAGCAGTTCTTC.

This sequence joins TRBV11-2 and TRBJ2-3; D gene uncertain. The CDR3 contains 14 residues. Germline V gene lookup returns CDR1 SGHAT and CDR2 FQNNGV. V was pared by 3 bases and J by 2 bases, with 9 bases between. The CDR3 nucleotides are TGTGCCAGCAGCTTTGGAGCGACCACAGATACGCAGTATTTT. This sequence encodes CASSFGATTDTQYF.

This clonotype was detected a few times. The chain's CDR3 is CASSSTRVGANVLTF. As DNA, the CDR3 is TGTGCCAGCAGCTCAACCAGGGTTGGGGCCAACGTCCTGACTTTC. V is TRBV7-9 and J is TRBJ2-6; D is possibly TRBD1 (5 bases). V dropped 4 bases and J dropped 3 bases, with 10 bases sitting between them. The CDR3 length is 15 residues. CDR1 SEHNR and CDR2 FQNEAQ come from the germline V gene (reference sequence).

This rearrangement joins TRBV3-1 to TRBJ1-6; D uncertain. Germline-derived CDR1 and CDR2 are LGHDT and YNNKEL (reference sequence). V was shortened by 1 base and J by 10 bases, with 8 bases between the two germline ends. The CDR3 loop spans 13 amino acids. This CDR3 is CASSQALDSPLHF. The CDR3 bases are TGTGCCAGCAGCCAAGCCCTAGACTCACCCCTCCACTTT.

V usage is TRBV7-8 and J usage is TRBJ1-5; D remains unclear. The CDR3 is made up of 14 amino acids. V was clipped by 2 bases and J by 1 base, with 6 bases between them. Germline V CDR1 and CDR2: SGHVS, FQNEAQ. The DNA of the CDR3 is TGTGCCAGCAGCTTATCTCCGAGCAATCAGCCCCAGCATTTT. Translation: CASSLSPSNQPQHF.

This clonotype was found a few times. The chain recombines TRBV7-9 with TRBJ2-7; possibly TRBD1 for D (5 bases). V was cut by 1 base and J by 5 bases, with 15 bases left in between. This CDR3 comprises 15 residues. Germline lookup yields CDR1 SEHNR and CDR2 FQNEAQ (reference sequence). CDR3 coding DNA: TGTGCCAGCAGCTTAGTCGGCAGGGAATCCGACGAGCAGTACTTC. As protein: CASSLVGRESDEQYF.

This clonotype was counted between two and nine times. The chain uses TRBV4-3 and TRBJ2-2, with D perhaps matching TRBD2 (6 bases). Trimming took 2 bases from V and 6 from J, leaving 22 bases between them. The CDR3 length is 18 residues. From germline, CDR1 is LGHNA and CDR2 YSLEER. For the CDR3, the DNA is TGCGCCAGCAGCCAATTCAGGCGGGGTTCCGACAGCGCCGGGGAGCTGTTTTTT. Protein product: CASSQFRRGSDSAGELFF.

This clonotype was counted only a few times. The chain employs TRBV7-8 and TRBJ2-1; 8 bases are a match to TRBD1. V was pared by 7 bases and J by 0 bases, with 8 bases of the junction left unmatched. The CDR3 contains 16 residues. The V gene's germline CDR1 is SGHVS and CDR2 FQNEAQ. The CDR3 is CASIQGTGNSYNEQFF. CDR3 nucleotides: TGTGCCAGCATCCAGGGGACAGGCAACTCCTACAATGAGCAGTTCTTC. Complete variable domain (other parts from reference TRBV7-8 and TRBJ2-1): GAGVSQSPRYKVAKRGQDVALRCDPISGHVSLFWYQQALGQGPEFLTYFQNEAQLDKSGLPSDRFFAERPEGSVSTLKIQRTQQEDSAVYLCASIQGTGNSYNEQFFGPGTRLTVL.

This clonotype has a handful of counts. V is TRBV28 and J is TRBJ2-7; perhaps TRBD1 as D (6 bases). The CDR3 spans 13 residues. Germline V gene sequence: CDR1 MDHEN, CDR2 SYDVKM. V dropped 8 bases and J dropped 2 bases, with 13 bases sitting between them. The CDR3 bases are TGTGCCAGCTGCGGCCGGGACACCTACGAGCAGTACTTC. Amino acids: CASCGRDTYEQYF.

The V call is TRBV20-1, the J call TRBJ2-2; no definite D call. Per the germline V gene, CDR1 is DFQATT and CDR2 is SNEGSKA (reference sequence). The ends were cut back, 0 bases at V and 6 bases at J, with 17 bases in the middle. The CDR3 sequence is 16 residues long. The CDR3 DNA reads TGCAGTGCTAGAGATCGTCGAGGTGGTTGGGCCGGGGAGCTGTTTTTT. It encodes CSARDRRGGWAGELFF.

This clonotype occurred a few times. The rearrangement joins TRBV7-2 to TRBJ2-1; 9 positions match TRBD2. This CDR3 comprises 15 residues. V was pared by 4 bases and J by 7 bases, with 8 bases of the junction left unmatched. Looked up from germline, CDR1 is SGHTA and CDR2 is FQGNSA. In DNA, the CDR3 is TGTGCCAGCAGCTCAGATAGCGGGGGCTTTAATGAGCAGTTCTTC. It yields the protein CASSSDSGGFNEQFF.

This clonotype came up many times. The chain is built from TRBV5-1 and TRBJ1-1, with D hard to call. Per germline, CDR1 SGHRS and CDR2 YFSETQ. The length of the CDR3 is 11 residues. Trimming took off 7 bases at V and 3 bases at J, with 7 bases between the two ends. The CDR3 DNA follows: TGCGCCAGCGTCGCGGACACTGAAGCTTTCTTT. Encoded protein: CASVADTEAFF.

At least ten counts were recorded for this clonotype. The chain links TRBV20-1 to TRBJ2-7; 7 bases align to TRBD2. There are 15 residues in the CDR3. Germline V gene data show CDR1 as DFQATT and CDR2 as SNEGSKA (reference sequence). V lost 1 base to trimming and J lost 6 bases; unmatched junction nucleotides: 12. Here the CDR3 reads CSARGPATGGVEQYV. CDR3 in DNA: TGCAGTGCTAGAGGTCCCGCGACGGGAGGCGTCGAGCAGTACGTC.